The entry that follows covers one TCR beta chain sequence. Antigen specificity is unknown. The sample comes from a study of cytomegalovirus exposure and HLA in healthy donors. Study results and caveats: The likely origin of a cluster of highly shared sequence variants was a sequencing artifact. Generally TCR sequences proved uncommon, though certain public TCRs appeared in numerous donors.

The CDR3 has 14 amino acids. Per the germline V gene, CDR1 is SGHRS and CDR2 is YFSETQ. V was cut by 9 bases and J by 2 bases, with 17 bases left in between. With 60 Vbeta and 13 Jbeta primers, the PCR was carried out. In the authors' workflow: Roughly 11 million of the roughly 80 million unique TCR beta chains counted in a later analysis were shared. Repertoires were generated with immunoSEQ multiplex PCR, while TCRdb's copy carries only in-frame clones and drops some. That table supplies the V and J calls and clone size; D and trimming were determined from the DNA. The table lists around 120,000 clones, more than 80% of them singletons, with less than 3% in the top ten.

This TCR was recovered from a man under 40 in good health and CMV-seronegative. The sample taken for sequencing was PBMCs. This rearrangement joins TRBV5-1 to TRBJ1-2; a possible D gene is TRBD1 (6 bases). The CDR3: CATKWGQENYGYTF. CDR3 nucleotide sequence: TGCGCCACAAAATGGGGGCAGGAAAACTATGGCTACACCTTC.